The subject of this entry is one TCR beta chain. Its matching antigen is unknown. Template switching added a universal primer site; cDNA carried unique molecular identifiers. MiXCR, applied by TCRdb to the 5' RACE reads, yields one record per CDR3 protein. This table holds about 200,000 distinct CDR3 sequences, about 16% found once. This sample is part of a study of identical twins. This CDR3 spans 16 amino acids. The V end was cut by 1 base, the J end by 2 bases, with 15 bases between. Germline values: CDR1 SGHVS, CDR2 FNYEAQ. Study-wide findings and caveats: Models underestimated out-of-frame TCR alpha sharing in monozygotic twins.

Another study also made use of these data, one on T cells expressing NK-cell markers. That study reports: Out of eight donors sequenced, seven tested HCMV-seropositive and the remaining one seronegative. In about six donors, dominant CD3+CD56+NKG2C+ clonotypes ranked among the top 10 CD8+ clonotypes.

The sample comprised CD8+ T cells sorted from blood. The sequence was obtained from a woman aged 18-29 years in good health. The V gene is TRBV7-6, the J gene TRBJ2-7, with a tentative D call TRBD1 (5 bases). Here the CDR3 DNA reads TGTGCCAGCAGCTTAGAGGCTGATGACAGTACCTACGAGCAGTACTTC. This codes for CASSLEADDSTYEQYF.